This record looks at one TCR beta chain sequence and its context. Original methodology: Estimation of nucleated cell counts relied on the amplification of reference gene primers. The repertoire was sequenced with immunoSEQ multiplex PCR; TCRdb's copy has only in-frame clones and lacks some. V and J calls and clone size are as listed in that table; D and trimming were resolved from the DNA. Here the sample spans 200,000 to 250,000 clones, approximately 90% being singletons. The CDR3 spans 13 residues. V shed 5 bases, J shed 7 bases, and the junction held 6 bases outside the gene matches. This sample was included in a study of blood T cell repertoires in COVID-19. At the level of the study: Researchers got acute and convalescent COVID-19 samples from the United States, Italy and Spain. PBMCs, B-cell-depleted T cells, or T cells provided the cDNA or gDNA that made up the material.

Input material: peripheral blood. This receptor was identified in a woman aged 18 to 35 who had recovered from COVID-19. The chain joins TRBV12-3 or TRBV12-4 to TRBJ1-2; TRBD1 matches 8 bases. This CDR3 reads CASSPTGEGGYTF. The CDR3 coding sequence is TGTGCCAGCAGTCCGACAGGGGAGGGTGGCTACACCTTC.